The TCR beta chain described here comes from a study of T cell responses to AZD1222 COVID-19 vaccine. The CDR3 loop spans 13 amino acids. Between the trimmed V and J ends, which lost 3 bases and 4 bases, there was a span of 10 bases. Germline V gene lookup returns CDR1 SGDLS and CDR2 YYNGEE. General study findings and limits: The donor cohort was predominantly white British with a female majority, and clonal diversity may have been underestimated. With dominance at 160-218 and 743-854, vaccine-associated CD4 TCRs spanned spike.

Remarks on this clone: Its specificity is not known.

TCRdb keeps only in-frame clones here, not all; method: immunoSEQ multiplex PCR. In the table there are 85,000 to 90,000 clones, approximately 89% of which are singletons. The chain carries TRBV9 and TRBJ1-1, with D hard to call. This specimen was peripheral blood, taken 28 days after the second AZD1222 dose. This clonotype originated in an adult who received the AZD1222 COVID-19 vaccine. CDR3 sequence: CASSGRPGTEAFF. The DNA for the CDR3 is TGTGCCAGCAGCGGGAGGCCGGGCACTGAAGCTTTCTTT.